This section outlines one T cell receptor (beta chain) sequence together with its context. V lost 3 bases, J lost 10 bases, and 14 bases stayed unmatched. The germline V gene encodes CDR1 MNHEY and CDR2 SMNVEV (reference sequence). The CDR3 loop spans 16 amino acids. TCRdb ran MiXCR on the RT-PCR reads and lists one entry per CDR3 protein. The sample contains about 700,000 distinct CDR3 sequences, 11% to 15% of which appear only once. The sample comes from a study of response to subunit inactivated influenza vaccine. The chain is built from TRBV27 and TRBJ2-1; 8 bases are shared with TRBD2. The sequence was obtained from a middle-aged man who received an inactivated influenza vaccine. This specimen consisted of PBMCs from blood, obtained 14 to 15 days before vaccination. CDR3 DNA: TGTGCCAGCAGTTTCCGGCTAGCGGGTGGGTCATGGGAGCAGTTCTTC. As protein: CASSFRLAGGSWEQFF.